Below are 21 T cell receptor beta chains sequenced from a single sample in a study of blood T cell repertoires in COVID-19. The table came from immunoSEQ multiplex PCR; TCRdb's copy has only in-frame clones and leaves some out. The sample lists approximately 150,000 clones, 87% seen once, with 4% in the top ten. The sample taken for sequencing was PBMCs or T cells enriched from blood (not recorded which). The receptors derive from a woman between 35 and 50 years old who had been exposed to COVID-19.

The chain combines TRBV19 with TRBJ2-1; TRBD1 matches at 7 bases. The CDR3 consists of 11 residues. Germline-derived CDR1 and CDR2 are LNHDA and SQIVND (reference sequence). With 3 bases clipped from V and 10 bases from J, the junction kept 0 bases outside the gene matches. DNA of the CDR3: TGTGCCAGTAGTATGACAGGGGAGCAGTTCTTC. Residues: CASSMTGEQFF.

V gene TRBV27 combines with J gene TRBJ1-5; 9 bases are a match to TRBD1. The J segment lost 6 bases and the V segment lost 5 bases, leaving 5 bases of the junction unmatched. The CDR3 has 14 residues. CDR1 and CDR2 from the germline V gene are MNHEY and SMNVEV (reference sequence). The CDR3 loop is CASSRQGVGQPQHF. CDR3 sequence (DNA): TGTGCCAGCAGTCGACAGGGGGTAGGTCAGCCCCAGCATTTT.

The rearrangement joins TRBV7-9 to TRBJ1-4, with 9 bases matching TRBD1. V lost 5 bases, J lost 13 bases, and 11 bases stayed unmatched. Germline V lookup: CDR1 SEHNR, CDR2 FQNEAQ (reference sequence). The CDR3 covers 14 residues. CDR3 in amino acids: CASSTFRGTGSLFF. The CDR3 nucleotides are TGTGCCAGCAGCACCTTCCGAGGGACAGGGTCACTGTTTTTT.

This chain connects TRBV29-1 to TRBJ1-2, with 9 positions matching TRBD1. Looked up from germline, CDR1 is SQVTM and CDR2 is ANQGSEA. The CDR3 has 14 amino acids. With V trimmed by 6 bases and J by 5 bases, 10 bases remained unmatched. For the CDR3, the DNA is TGCAGCGTCGCTCCGGGACAGGGCGCGTATGGCTACACCTTC. Encoded protein: CSVAPGQGAYGYTF.

This clone turned up a few times. The gene calls are TRBV28 and TRBJ1-1, with D maybe TRBD1 (6 bases). V lost 10 bases and J 11 bases, leaving 20 bases between the germline ends. The CDR3 has 12 residues. The germline gives CDR1 MDHEN, CDR2 SYDVKM. The chain's CDR3 is CATTRGGGIAFF. The CDR3, as DNA: TGTGCCACCACGAGGGGGGGCGGAATCGCTTTCTTT.

The V and J genes are TRBV7-9 and TRBJ2-7; 9 nucleotides align to TRBD1. With V trimmed by 6 bases and J by 0 bases, 3 bases remained unmatched. CDR1 is SEHNR and CDR2 is FQNEAQ in the germline V gene (reference sequence). The CDR3 is made up of 14 amino acids. The CDR3 here is CASRSTGGSYEQYF. CDR3 DNA sequence: TGTGCCAGCAGGTCGACAGGGGGCTCCTACGAGCAGTACTTC.

The chain combines TRBV6-5 with TRBJ2-1; 14 nucleotides align to TRBD2. Per the germline V gene, CDR1 is MNHEY and CDR2 is SVGAGI. This CDR3 comprises 15 residues. The V gene end was trimmed by 2 bases and the J gene end by 12 bases; junction bases not matched to a gene: 6. CDR3 region: CASSYGTSGSGGQFF. The CDR3 DNA reads as TGTGCCAGCAGTTACGGGACTAGCGGGAGTGGTGGGCAGTTCTTC.

The V and J genes are TRBV3-1 (or the pseudogene TRBV3-2) and TRBJ2-7; a weak D match, TRBD1 (5 bases). This CDR3 is built from 17 residues. Germline-derived CDR1 and CDR2 are LGHDT and YNNKEL (reference sequence). Trimming shortened V by 1 base and J by 0 bases, and 16 bases separated the two germline ends. CDR3 coding DNA: TGTGCCAGCAGCCAAGGCCCCGGCAATGGGGCCTCCTACGAGCAGTACTTC. Protein product: CASSQGPGNGASYEQYF.

The chain links TRBV11-2 to TRBJ1-4; D gene unclear. V lost 2 bases to trimming and J lost 3 bases, with 7 bases between them. Germline values: CDR1 SGHAT, CDR2 FQNNGV. The CDR3 is 14 amino acids. CDR3 region: CASSLQSANEKLFF. The CDR3 DNA reads as TGTGCCAGCAGCTTACAGAGCGCTAATGAAAAACTGTTTTTT.

This clone was seen only a few times. The chain carries TRBV13 and TRBJ1-2; 10 bases align to TRBD1. Germline CDR1 PRHDT, CDR2 FYEKMQ (reference sequence). V shed 7 bases and J 8 bases; nucleotides not matched to a gene: 13. The length of the CDR3 is 15 residues. CDR3 protein: CASNSGQGFSRGYTF. In DNA form, the CDR3 reads TGTGCCAGCAATTCGGGACAGGGGTTTTCGCGGGGCTACACCTTC.

This chain links TRBV5-5 with TRBJ2-7; 11 positions match TRBD2. Germline V CDR1 and CDR2: SGHKS, YYEKEE (reference sequence). This CDR3 spans 17 amino acids. V shed 1 base and J 0 bases; nucleotides not matched to a gene: 6. This CDR3 reads CASSLSYGTSGSYEQYF. CDR3 DNA sequence: TGTGCCAGCAGCTTGTCGTACGGGACTAGCGGCTCCTACGAGCAGTACTTC.

The chain has TRBV11-3 and TRBJ2-7; D perhaps matches TRBD2 (6 bases). The CDR3 runs to 14 residues. In germline, CDR1 is SGHNT, CDR2 YENEEA. The germline V and J ends were trimmed by 1 base and 3 bases, with 10 bases remaining between them. In DNA form, the CDR3 reads TGTGCCAGCAGCTTAGGGGGGACTGGCTACGAGCAGTACTTC. Protein: CASSLGGTGYEQYF.

The chain has TRBV10-1 and TRBJ2-1; 9 bases are a match to TRBD2. J gave up 5 bases and V 6 bases, and 8 bases lay outside the gene matches. This CDR3 contains 15 residues. CDR1 and CDR2 (germline): WNHNN, SYGVQD (reference sequence). This CDR3 reads CASSVAGVSNNEQFF. CDR3 nucleotides: TGCGCCAGCAGCGTAGCGGGAGTTTCGAACAATGAGCAGTTCTTC.

CDR3 coding DNA: TGTGCCAGCAGCTTGTCGAGCGTAGGAGAGACCCAGTACTTC. Amino acids: CASSLSSVGETQYF. V is TRBV5-6 and J is TRBJ2-5, with D unclear. Germline CDR1 and CDR2: SGHDT and YYEEEE. Trimming left V 1 base short and J 4 bases short, with 11 bases between. The CDR3 length is 14 residues.

The V and J genes are TRBV19 and TRBJ2-7; 7 bases line up with TRBD1. CDR3 length equals 13 residues. Germline values: CDR1 LNHDA, CDR2 SQIVND (reference sequence). Losses at the gene ends were 7 bases for V and 3 bases for J; bases not matched to a gene: 6. DNA of the CDR3: TGTGCCAGTACCCCATCAGGGGGCTACGAGCAGTACTTC. It specifies CASTPSGGYEQYF.

This chain uses TRBV13 with TRBJ1-4, with TRBD1 matching 7 bases. Germline V gene sequence: CDR1 PRHDT, CDR2 FYEKMQ (reference sequence). J gave up 4 bases and V 4 bases, and 6 bases lay outside the gene matches. The CDR3 is 15 amino acids. CDR3 nucleotides: TGTGCCAGCAGCTCAACGACAGGGTTTAATGAAAAACTGTTTTTT. It encodes CASSSTTGFNEKLFF.

The V and J genes are TRBV19 and TRBJ1-4; D is perhaps TRBD1 (6 bases). The germline V gene has CDR1 LNHDA and CDR2 SQIVND (reference sequence). The CDR3 has 15 residues. V was trimmed by 7 bases and J by 6 bases, leaving 18 bases between them. The DNA of the CDR3 is TGTGCCAGTACCCACTCGACAGGCACCTATGAAAAACTGTTTTTT. Amino acid sequence: CASTHSTGTYEKLFF.

This rearrangement joins TRBV7-2 to TRBJ2-1; 11 bases match TRBD2. CDR3 length: 16 amino acids. The trim removed 5 bases at V and 9 bases at J, leaving 12 bases unmatched. Germline V gene data show CDR1 as SGHTA and CDR2 as FQGNSA. CDR3 in DNA: TGTGCCAGCAGCACCCTACTAGCGGGAGAGGGTAGTGAGCAGTTCTTC. Translation gives CASSTLLAGEGSEQFF.

V gene TRBV27 combines with J gene TRBJ1-5, with TRBD1 as a possible D gene (6 bases). V shed 6 bases and J shed 5 bases, with 17 bases lying between them. The CDR3 spans 15 residues. Germline V lookup: CDR1 MNHEY, CDR2 SMNVEV (reference sequence). The CDR3 DNA reads as TGTGCCAGCAGAGCTGCCGGGGGGCGGTATCAGCCCCAGCATTTT. Its translation: CASRAAGGRYQPQHF.

Only one count was recorded for this clone. The chain carries TRBV6-9 and TRBJ2-2; tentatively, D is TRBD1 (6 bases). Trimming took off 3 bases at V and 1 base at J, with 9 bases between the two ends. The germline V gene encodes CDR1 MNHGY and CDR2 SVAAGI. The CDR3 has 15 residues. Written as DNA, the CDR3 is TGTGCCAGCAGTTACCTGGGACAGAACACCGGGGAGCTGTTTTTT. Its translation: CASSYLGQNTGELFF.

The chain has TRBV13 and TRBJ2-7; D remains unclear. V was clipped by 4 bases and J by 2 bases, with 12 bases between them. The germline gives CDR1 PRHDT, CDR2 FYEKMQ (reference sequence). CDR3 length: 14 amino acids. CDR3 region: CASSSGAQPYEQYF. The DNA of the CDR3 is TGTGCCAGCAGCTCAGGCGCACAGCCCTACGAGCAGTACTTC.